This T cell receptor beta chain was sequenced during a study of T-cell reconstitution after alpha-beta-depleted transplantation in children. Notes on the study in general: By one year post-transplant, T-cell counts and diversity largely arose from T cells that were newly produced.

This clonotype has ten or more counts. Its antigen remains unknown. Researchers prepared the TCRbeta library using unique molecular identifiers, the study reports. TCRdb fed the PCR reads into MiXCR, producing one record per CDR3 protein. The table has 200,000 or so distinct CDR3 sequences, roughly 6.3% seen once. Sequencing used PBMCs, obtained before TCRalphabeta/CD19-depleted stem cell transplant. The receptor comes from a girl under three years old with combined immunodeficiency, due to receive a stem cell transplant.

CDR3 bases: TGTGCCTGGAGTGTAGGAGCAGGGGGCAATGAGCAGTTCTTC. Amino acids: CAWSVGAGGNEQFF. The J gene is TRBJ2-1, the V gene TRBV30, with 7 positions matching TRBD1. CDR3 length equals 14 residues. Trimming removed 0 bases from V and 6 bases from J; junction bases left unmatched: 5. Germline-derived CDR1 and CDR2 are GTSNPN and SVGIG (reference sequence).